These T cell receptor beta chains were read from a single sample in a study of cytomegalovirus exposure and HLA in healthy donors. Produced via immunoSEQ multiplex PCR; TCRdb's table is partial and in-frame only. The top ten hold 3% to 3.5% of the sample, which has approximately 160,000 clones, under 95% seen once. Sequenced sample: PBMCs. All receptors derive from a young woman in good health and CMV-seropositive. The conserved cysteine and the conserved F or W are not part of the CDR3 here.

CDR3 length: 12; V gene: TRBV27; CDR3 protein: ASSLRWSDQPQH
CDR3 length: 13; V gene: TRBV10-3; CDR3 protein: AISEGQGAPNEQF
CDR3 length: 15; V gene: TRBV27; CDR3 protein: ASSQAGRGHSYNEQF
CDR3 length: 12; V gene: TRBV5-4; CDR3 protein: ASSGGGAQETQY
CDR3 length: 13; V gene: TRBV5-4; CDR3 protein: ASSPTGGLREEQY
CDR3 length: 13; V gene: TRBV27; CDR3 protein: ASSFGTSGGNEQF
CDR3 length: 11; V gene: TRBV7-3; CDR3 protein: ASSFTGIGELF
CDR3 length: 11; V gene: TRBV19; CDR3 protein: ATRDRGSYEQY
CDR3 length: 15; V gene: TRBV28; CDR3 protein: ASSLTPSGSTTYEQY
CDR3 length: 12; V gene: TRBV9; CDR3 protein: ASSVDGGSYEQY
CDR3 length: 15; V gene: TRBV5-1; CDR3 protein: ASSPGLAGAVYNEQF
CDR3 length: 14; V gene: TRBV15; CDR3 protein: ATSRDRGSLLEKLF
CDR3 length: 11; V gene: TRBV7-2; CDR3 protein: ASSGDSGYEQY
CDR3 length: 15; V gene: TRBV5-4; CDR3 protein: ASSLGGLAGGLSEQY
CDR3 length: 13; V gene: TRBV2; CDR3 protein: ASSEPGQGSYEQY
CDR3 length: 13; V gene: TRBV6-5; CDR3 protein: ASSYRGGSVHEQF
CDR3 length: 11; V gene: TRBV2; CDR3 protein: ASRRQYGTEAF
CDR3 length: 13; V gene: TRBV7-9; CDR3 protein: ASSYLSRPNEKLF
CDR3 length: 11; V gene: TRBV11-3; CDR3 protein: ASSIRGQETQY
CDR3 length: 14; V gene: TRBV9; CDR3 protein: ASSAVDMTGSYGYT
CDR3 length: 13; V gene: TRBV7-2; CDR3 protein: ASSPPLAGTDTQY
CDR3 length: 13; V gene: TRBV12-5; CDR3 protein: ASGPADRGNEKLF
CDR3 length: 16; V gene: TRBV5-1; CDR3 protein: ASSLYSTATSTQREQF
CDR3 length: 10; V gene: TRBV6-1; CDR3 protein: ASSPQGSPLH
CDR3 length: 11; V gene: TRBV6-5; CDR3 protein: ASSYSDTYEQY
CDR3 length: 15; V gene: TRBV7-9; CDR3 protein: ASSSPAGDTRYNEQF
CDR3 length: 14; V gene: TRBV7-6; CDR3 protein: ASSLGGQGAKTEAF
CDR3 length: 12; V gene: TRBV29-1; CDR3 protein: SVLGTARVDIQY
CDR3 length: 12; V gene: TRBV6-5; CDR3 protein: ASSRWTGSTEAF
CDR3 length: 11; V gene: TRBV11-3; CDR3 protein: ASSPTGGGEQF
CDR3 length: 12; V gene: TRBV4-2; CDR3 protein: ASSPGTGRETQY
CDR3 length: 11; V gene: TRBV6-1; CDR3 protein: AGGGLGNEKLF
CDR3 length: 14; V gene: TRBV7-9; CDR3 protein: ASSPSAGGPPDTQY
CDR3 length: 16; V gene: TRBV5-1; CDR3 protein: ASSSILRSGTGGYEQY
CDR3 length: 12; V gene: TRBV4-3; CDR3 protein: ASSQDVAVYGYT
CDR3 length: 14; V gene: TRBV28; CDR3 protein: ASSSRQGAMNTEAF
CDR3 length: 10; V gene: TRBV4-2; CDR3 protein: ASSPGGYGYT
CDR3 length: 12; V gene: TRBV19; CDR3 protein: ASSVGTQNYGYT
CDR3 length: 13; V gene: TRBV6-5; CDR3 protein: ASSSQQGRNRKLF
CDR3 length: 15; V gene: TRBV11-2; CDR3 protein: ASSLFEMGTGSLEQY
CDR3 length: 10; V gene: TRBV7-6; CDR3 protein: ASSLGRGEQH
CDR3 length: 14; V gene: TRBV28; CDR3 protein: ASRSRARSSYNEQF
CDR3 length: 13; V gene: TRBV7-2; CDR3 protein: ASSSPSGRALEQY
CDR3 length: 12; V gene: TRBV7-3; CDR3 protein: ASSLTVLTGELF
CDR3 length: 11; V gene: TRBV5-4; CDR3 protein: ASTLTGTTEAF
CDR3 length: 14; V gene: TRBV5-4; CDR3 protein: ASSRSGTSGYNEQF
CDR3 length: 14; V gene: TRBV7-3; CDR3 protein: ASSLTPGLAGAEQY
CDR3 length: 12; V gene: TRBV28; CDR3 protein: ASSLWTVRSEQY
CDR3 length: 13; V gene: TRBV5-4; CDR3 protein: ASSPARGDYNEQF
CDR3 length: 13; V gene: TRBV6-1; CDR3 protein: ATKASLSSTDTQY
CDR3 length: 15; V gene: TRBV27; CDR3 protein: ASRKPLAGSFTDTQY
CDR3 length: 10; V gene: TRBV12-2; CDR3 protein: ASRLLAYEQY
CDR3 length: 12; V gene: TRBV5-1; CDR3 protein: ASSLAEETDTQY
CDR3 length: 12; V gene: TRBV27; CDR3 protein: ASSRGDGTDTQY
CDR3 length: 10; V gene: TRBV28; CDR3 protein: ASSLFPGTQY
CDR3 length: 13; V gene: TRBV30; CDR3 protein: AWSTAGASTDTQY
CDR3 length: 11; V gene: TRBV5-1; CDR3 protein: ASNTGTGETQY
CDR3 length: 12; V gene: TRBV5-6; CDR3 protein: ASSLVTGGETQY